This TCR beta chain stems from a study of T cell changes during pregnancy in multiple sclerosis. Profiling relied on immunoSEQ multiplex PCR, and the TCRdb table lists in-frame clones only, not all of them. The data hold some 10,000 clones, with around four fifths observed a single time. This material consisted of CD8+ T cells from peripheral blood mononuclear cells, taken after pregnancy. The sequence was collected from a female donor in good health, enrolled as a control in a pregnancy study.

The CDR3 spells CSVGGQYGYTF. The CDR3 bases are TGCAGCGTCGGAGGACAGTATGGCTACACCTTC. V is TRBV29-1 and J is TRBJ1-2; maybe TRBD1 (6 bases). The CDR3 covers 11 residues. Trimming cost V 6 bases and J 5 bases, with 10 bases left between them. Germline V gives CDR1 SQVTM, CDR2 ANQGSEA.